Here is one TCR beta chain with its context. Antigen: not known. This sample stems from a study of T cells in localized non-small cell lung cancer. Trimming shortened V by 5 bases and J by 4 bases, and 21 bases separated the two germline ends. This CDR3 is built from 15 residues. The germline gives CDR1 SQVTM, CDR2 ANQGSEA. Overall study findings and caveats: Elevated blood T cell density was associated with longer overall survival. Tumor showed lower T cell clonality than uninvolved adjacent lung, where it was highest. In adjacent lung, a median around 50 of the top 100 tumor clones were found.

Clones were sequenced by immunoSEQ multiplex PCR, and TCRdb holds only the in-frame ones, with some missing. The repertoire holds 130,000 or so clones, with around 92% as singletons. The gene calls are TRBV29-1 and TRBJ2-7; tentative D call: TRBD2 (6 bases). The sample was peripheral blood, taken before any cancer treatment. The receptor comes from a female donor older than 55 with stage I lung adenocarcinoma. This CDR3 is CSVIGLRLGAYEQYF. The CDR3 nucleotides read TGCAGCGTTATAGGGTTGAGACTAGGAGCTTACGAGCAGTACTTC.